This T cell receptor (beta chain) was recorded in a study of T-cell memory formation after mild COVID-19. Whole-study results and caveats: CD4/CD8 balance held among clones contracting day 15 to 85, and later expanders leaned CD4+. Cross-reactive memory apparently joined, as some responding clones appeared in pre-infection memory.

Germline-derived CDR1 and CDR2 are MGHRA and YSYEKL. The CDR3 runs 18 residues. The V end was cut by 1 base, the J end by 0 bases, with 16 bases between. TCRdb re-called the 5' RACE reads with MiXCR, one entry per CDR3 protein. Of hundreds of thousands of distinct CDR3 sequences in the sample, roughly 25% were seen once. Comment on this clonotype: No antigen is known for it.

Material for sequencing was PBMCs or a T cell subset sorted from them (not recorded which). The TCR comes from an adult woman who had mild COVID-19 (a few samples of this study predate the infection). Cell type and time point are not known. This chain uses TRBV4-1 with TRBJ1-3; D not resolved. The CDR3 region has the DNA TGCGCCAGCAGCCAAGTCAGAGGCTTGGGATACTCTGGAAACACCATATATTTT. It translates to CASSQVRGLGYSGNTIYF.